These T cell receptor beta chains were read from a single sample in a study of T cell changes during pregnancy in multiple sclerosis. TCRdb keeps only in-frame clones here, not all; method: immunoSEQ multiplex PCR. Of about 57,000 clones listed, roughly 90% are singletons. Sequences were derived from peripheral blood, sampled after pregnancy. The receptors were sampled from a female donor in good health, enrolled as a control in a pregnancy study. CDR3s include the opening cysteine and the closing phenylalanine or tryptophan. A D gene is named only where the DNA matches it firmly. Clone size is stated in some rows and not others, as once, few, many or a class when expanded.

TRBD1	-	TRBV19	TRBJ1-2	TGTGCCAGTAGTATCCCCGGGACAGGGAGTTATGGCTACACCTTC	CASSIPGTGSYGYTF
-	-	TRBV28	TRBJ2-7	TGTGCCAGCAGTTTCCAGGGGCTCGGGTCCTACGAGCAGTACTTC	CASSFQGLGSYEQYF
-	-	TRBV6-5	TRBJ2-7	TGTGCCAGCAGTTCGTGGGACTCCACCGCACGGGAGCAGTACTTC	CASSSWDSTAREQYF
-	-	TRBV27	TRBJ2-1	TGTGCCAGCAGTAGCTCCGGGGGTTCCTACAATGAGCAGTTCTTC	CASSSSGGSYNEQFF
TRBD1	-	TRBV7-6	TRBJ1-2	TGTGCCAGCAGCTTATCACCGGACAGGCAACATGGCTACACCTTC	CASSLSPDRQHGYTF
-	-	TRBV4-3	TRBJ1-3	TGCGCCAGCAGTCCCACTCTCAGGGTACGTTCTGGAAACACCATATATTTT	CASSPTLRVRSGNTIYF
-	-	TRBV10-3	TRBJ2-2	TGTGCCACCCTCCGGAGCGTATCGAACACCGGGGAGCTGTTTTTT	CATLRSVSNTGELFF
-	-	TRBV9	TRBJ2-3	TGTGCCAGCAGCCCCCGACAGGGCACAGATACGCAGTATTTT	CASSPRQGTDTQYF
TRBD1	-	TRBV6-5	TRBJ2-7	TGTGCCAGCAGTTACCCGGGGACAGGGACTGGCGAGCAGTACTTC	CASSYPGTGTGEQYF
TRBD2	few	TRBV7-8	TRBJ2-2	TGTGCCAGCAATAAATACGGGACTAGCGGGAGAAGACGAGGCGGGGAGCTGTTTTTT	CASNKYGTSGRRRGGELFF
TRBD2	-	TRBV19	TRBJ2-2	TGTGCCAGTAGTATAGTGCGGGGGTTTGACGGGGAGCTGTTTTTT	CASSIVRGFDGELFF
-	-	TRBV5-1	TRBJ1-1	TGCGCCAGCAGCCCTATGGGGGCAGGGAACACTGAAGCTTTCTTT	CASSPMGAGNTEAFF
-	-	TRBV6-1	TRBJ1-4	TGTGCCAGCAGTGCCCAAGGGTTAGGGGATGAAAAACTGTTTTTT	CASSAQGLGDEKLFF
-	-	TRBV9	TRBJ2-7	TGTGCCAGCACCGTGGGCAGGGCCTCCTACGAGCAGTACTTC	CASTVGRASYEQYF
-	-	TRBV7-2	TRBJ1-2	TGTGCCAGCACCGGATTGAGGGCCTATGGCTACACCTTC	CASTGLRAYGYTF
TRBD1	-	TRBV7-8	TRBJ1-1	TGTGCCAGCAGCTCAGGACAGGGGAACACTGAAGCTTTCTTT	CASSSGQGNTEAFF
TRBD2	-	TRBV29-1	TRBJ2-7	TGCAGCGTTGAAGGCGGTGTAGCGGGAGCAGCCTACGAGCAGTACTTC	CSVEGGVAGAAYEQYF
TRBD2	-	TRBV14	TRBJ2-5	TGTGCCAGCAGCCCCGGGAGGGTAGAAGAGACCCAGTACTTC	CASSPGRVEETQYF
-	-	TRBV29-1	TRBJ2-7	TGCAGCGTTGGCCCGGTTGCCTACGAGCAGTACTTC	CSVGPVAYEQYF
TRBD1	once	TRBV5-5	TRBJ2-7	TGTGCCAGCAGAACCGTGGCACAGGGGTCGGACGAGCAGTACTTC	CASRTVAQGSDEQYF
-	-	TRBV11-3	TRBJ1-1	TGTGCCAGCAGCTTAGAACCGGGGAACACTGAAGCTTTCTTT	CASSLEPGNTEAFF
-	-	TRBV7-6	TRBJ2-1	TGTGCCAGCAGCCCAGGAGGCTCCTACAATGAGCAGTTCTTC	CASSPGGSYNEQFF
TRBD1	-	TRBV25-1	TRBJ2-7	TGTGCCAGCAGTGAATCAGGGGGCGGCGAGCAGTACTTC	CASSESGGGEQYF
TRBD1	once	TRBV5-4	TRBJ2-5	TGTGCCAGCCGGGACAGGACTTACCAAGAGACCCAGTACTTC	CASRDRTYQETQYF
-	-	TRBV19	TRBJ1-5	TGTGCCAGTAGTATAGTAGCCCAGCCCCAGCATTTT	CASSIVAQPQHF
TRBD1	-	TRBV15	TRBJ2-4	TGTGCCACCTCACGGACAGGGGGATTAGCCAAAAACATTCAGTACTTC	CATSRTGGLAKNIQYF
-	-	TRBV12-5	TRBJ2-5	TGTGCTAGTGGTTTGGCTCGGGGGGCGGGGTACCAAGAGACCCAGTACTTC	CASGLARGAGYQETQYF
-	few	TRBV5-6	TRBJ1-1	TGTGCCAGCAGCCTTATCACAGTGAACACTGAAGCTTTCTTT	CASSLITVNTEAFF
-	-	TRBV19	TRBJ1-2	TGTGCCAGTAGCAGGGAAGGAAACTATGGCTACACCTTC	CASSREGNYGYTF
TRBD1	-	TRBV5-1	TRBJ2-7	TGCGCCAGCAACCCTCGGGTCGGGACAGGTACCTACGAGCAGTACTTC	CASNPRVGTGTYEQYF
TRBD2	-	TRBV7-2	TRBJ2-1	TGTGCCAGCAGCCTAACTAGCGGGAGGGCGGGTGAGCAGTTCTTC	CASSLTSGRAGEQFF
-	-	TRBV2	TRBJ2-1	TGTGCCTCAGATGGGAGGCGGGGAAGCTCCTACAATGAGCAGTTCTTC	CASDGRRGSSYNEQFF
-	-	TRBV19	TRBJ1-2	TGTGCCAGTAGAGGGGAAGGTTGGGGCTACACCTTC	CASRGEGWGYTF
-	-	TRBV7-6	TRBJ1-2	TGTGCCAGCAGCCAAATGTCACGTCACAGGGTAACCTTC	CASSQMSRHRVTF
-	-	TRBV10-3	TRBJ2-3	TGTGCCATCAGTGAGAGTCTCAGGGCCGGCACAGATACGCAGTATTTT	CAISESLRAGTDTQYF
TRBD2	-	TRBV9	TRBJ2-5	TGTGCCAGCAGCTTGGCGGGGGGAGAGACCCAGTACTTC	CASSLAGGETQYF
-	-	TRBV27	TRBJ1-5	TGTGCCAGCAGTTTCATTAATCAGCCCCAGCATTTT	CASSFINQPQHF
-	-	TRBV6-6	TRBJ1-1	TGTGCCAGCAGTGCCCAGATTACTGAAGCTTTCTTT	CASSAQITEAFF
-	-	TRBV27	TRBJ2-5	TGTGCCAGCAGTTTATTCGGGGGGCGCAGGGAGACCCAGTACTTC	CASSLFGGRRETQYF
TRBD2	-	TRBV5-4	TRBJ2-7	TGTGCCAGCAGCCACCGAGGACTAGCGGAAGGGCAGTACTTC	CASSHRGLAEGQYF